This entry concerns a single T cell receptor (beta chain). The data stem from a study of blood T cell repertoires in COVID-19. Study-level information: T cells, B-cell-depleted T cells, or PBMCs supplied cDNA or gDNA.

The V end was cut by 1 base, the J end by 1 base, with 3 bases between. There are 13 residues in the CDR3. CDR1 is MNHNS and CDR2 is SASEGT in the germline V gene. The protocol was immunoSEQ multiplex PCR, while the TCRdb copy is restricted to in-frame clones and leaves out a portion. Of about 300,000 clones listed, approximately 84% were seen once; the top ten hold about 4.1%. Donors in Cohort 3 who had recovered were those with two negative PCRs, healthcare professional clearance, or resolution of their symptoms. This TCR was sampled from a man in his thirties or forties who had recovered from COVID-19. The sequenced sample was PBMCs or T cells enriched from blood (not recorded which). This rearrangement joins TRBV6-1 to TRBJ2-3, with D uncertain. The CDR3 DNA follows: TGTGCCAGCAGTGAAGGCGGCACAGATACGCAGTATTTT. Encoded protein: CASSEGGTDTQYF.